What follows are 25 T cell receptor beta chains derived from one specimen sequenced in a study of cytomegalovirus exposure and HLA in healthy donors. Use of 60 Vbeta and 13 Jbeta primers characterized the PCR. TCRdb's table, derived via immunoSEQ multiplex PCR, lists solely in-frame clones and lacks some. The sample includes under 85,000 clones, 65% to 70% of them seen just once. The material sequenced was PBMCs. These receptors were taken from a man aged 35 to 55 in good health and CMV-seropositive.

The V gene is TRBV7-2, the J gene TRBJ2-7, with D possibly matching TRBD2 (5 bases). The V end was cut by 0 bases, the J end by 4 bases, with 10 bases between. Germline lookup yields CDR1 SGHTA and CDR2 FQGNSA. This CDR3 has 14 residues. CDR3 amino acids: CASSLAGGGYEQYF. CDR3 DNA sequence: TGTGCCAGCAGCTTAGCCGGAGGCGGGTACGAGCAGTACTTC.

This clone came up a few times. V and J are TRBV27 and TRBJ2-7; unclear D gene. The CDR3 loop spans 14 amino acids. Per the germline V gene, CDR1 is MNHEY and CDR2 is SMNVEV (reference sequence). Trimming shortened V by 8 bases and J by 1 base, and 15 bases separated the two germline ends. CDR3 sequence reads: CASRKLDTSYEQYF. Here the CDR3 DNA reads TGTGCCAGCCGTAAACTTGACACGTCCTACGAGCAGTACTTC.

The rearrangement links TRBV5-4 to TRBJ2-3; 13 positions match TRBD2. J gave up 6 bases and V 4 bases, and 11 bases lay outside the gene matches. The CDR3 extends over 17 amino acids. Germline loops: CDR1 SGHNT, CDR2 YYREEE (reference sequence). The CDR3 is CASSRLAGGQQGDTQYF. The CDR3 DNA reads as TGTGCCAGCAGCCGACTAGCGGGGGGTCAACAGGGGGATACGCAGTATTTT.

Details on this clone: The same CDR3 arises from other DNA sequences in this sample as well. This sequence joins TRBV19 and TRBJ2-1; 12 bases align to TRBD2. V was clipped by 3 bases and J by 7 bases; unmatched bases: 1. The CDR3 extends over 14 amino acids. The germline gives CDR1 LNHDA, CDR2 SQIVND (reference sequence). CDR3: CASSIGTSGNEQFF. As DNA, the CDR3 is TGTGCCAGTAGTATCGGGACTAGCGGGAATGAGCAGTTCTTC.

Here the CDR3 DNA reads TGCGCCAGCAGTAGGACAGGGAGCAATGAGCAGTTCTTC. This encodes CASSRTGSNEQFF. The chain combines TRBV4-3 with TRBJ2-1, with 8 bases matching TRBD1. Germline V gives CDR1 LGHNA, CDR2 YSLEER. This CDR3 is 13 amino acids long. V gave up 6 bases and J gave up 6 bases; unmatched junction bases: 4.

The genes are TRBV6-5 and TRBJ2-3; the D is unclear. The length of the CDR3 is 13 residues. Germline CDR1 is MNHEY and CDR2 is SVGAGI. V was clipped by 6 bases and J by 0 bases, with 7 bases between them. The CDR3 DNA sequence: TGTGCCAGCAGACCTACTAGCACAGATACGCAGTATTTT. Translation: CASRPTSTDTQYF.

This rearrangement joins TRBV2 to TRBJ2-6; no reliable D call. CDR3 size: 16 residues. The ends were cut back, 7 bases at V and 0 bases at J, with 13 bases in the middle. Germline values: CDR1 SNHLY, CDR2 FYNNEI. CDR3 residues: CASISGDSSGANVLTF. CDR3 in DNA: TGTGCCAGCATCTCAGGCGATAGCTCTGGGGCCAACGTCCTGACTTTC.

This chain joins TRBV20-1 and TRBJ1-2, with D possibly matching TRBD1 (5 bases). Trimming removed 0 bases from V and 8 bases from J, with 7 bases in between. CDR1 and CDR2 (germline): DFQATT, SNEGSKA (reference sequence). The CDR3 is made up of 11 amino acids. CDR3 region: CSARERGGYTF. The CDR3 DNA follows: TGCAGTGCTAGAGAAAGGGGCGGCTACACCTTC.

The chain joins TRBV2 to TRBJ2-1, with 11 bases aligning to TRBD2. Germline V gives CDR1 SNHLY, CDR2 FYNNEI. The CDR3 extends over 15 amino acids. Germline trimming cut 4 bases from V and 6 bases from J; bases unmatched to any gene: 5. DNA for the CDR3: TGTGCCAGCAGTGGAACTAGCGGGGGCCTCAATGAGCAGTTCTTC. Its translation is CASSGTSGGLNEQFF. Combining the CDR3 with reference TRBV2 and TRBJ2-1 gives the whole variable domain EPEVTQTPSHQVTQMGQEVILRCVPISNHLYFYWYRQILGQKVEFLVSFYNNEISEKSEIFDDQFSVERPDGSNFTLKIRSTKLEDSAMYFCASSGTSGGLNEQFFGPGTRLTVL.

V and J are TRBV5-4 and TRBJ2-5; 14 bases align to TRBD2. The CDR3 has 19 residues. Trimming cost V 0 bases and J 0 bases; bases outside gene matches: 7. The V gene's germline CDR1 is SGHNT and CDR2 YYREEE (reference sequence). The CDR3 loop reads CASSLGFPGLAGDQETQYF. The CDR3 bases are TGTGCCAGCAGCTTGGGATTCCCGGGACTAGCGGGGGACCAAGAGACCCAGTACTTC. Full variable domain (outside the CDR3, taken from reference TRBV5-4 and TRBJ2-5): ETGVTQSPTHLIKTRGQQVTLRCSSQSGHNTVSWYQQALGQGPQFIFQYYREEENGRGNFPPRFSGLQFPNYSSELNVNALELDDSALYLCASSLGFPGLAGDQETQYFGPGTRLLVL.

The CDR3 DNA reads TGTGCCAGCACGAGTCTCTCAATCTACGAGCAGTACTTC. Translation gives CASTSLSIYEQYF. The chain has TRBV28 and TRBJ2-7; the D is unclear. V was pared by 7 bases and J by 3 bases, with 13 bases between. Looked up from germline, CDR1 is MDHEN and CDR2 is SYDVKM. This CDR3 is built from 13 residues.

The CDR3 nucleotides are TGTGCCAGCAGCTTGAGGACTCAAAGTTTACTAGCCAAAAACATTCAGTACTTC. It specifies CASSLRTQSLLAKNIQYF. This chain joins TRBV5-6 and TRBJ2-4; a possible D gene is TRBD2 (5 bases). Trimming left V 1 base short and J 0 bases short, with 17 bases between. The germline V gene encodes CDR1 SGHDT and CDR2 YYEEEE. The CDR3 is made up of 18 amino acids.

This clone was seen a few times. The chain employs TRBV11-2 and TRBJ2-7, with 11 positions matching TRBD2. The V gene's germline CDR1 is SGHAT and CDR2 FQNNGV. The length of the CDR3 is 16 residues. Trimming removed 4 bases from V and 4 bases from J; junction bases left unmatched: 9. The CDR3 protein is CASSYPTGTSGYEQYF. The DNA for the CDR3 is TGTGCCAGCAGCTACCCAACCGGGACTAGCGGTTACGAGCAGTACTTC.

This clone appeared a few times. The rearrangement joins TRBV19 to TRBJ2-5; 11 bases agree with TRBD2. V gave up 3 bases and J gave up 4 bases; unmatched junction bases: 10. CDR1 and CDR2 from the germline V gene are LNHDA and SQIVND (reference sequence). This CDR3 has 17 residues. The chain's CDR3 is CASSIWLAGGAGETQYF. For the CDR3, the DNA is TGTGCCAGTAGTATCTGGCTAGCGGGAGGAGCGGGAGAGACCCAGTACTTC. The full variable domain, in which reference TRBV19 and TRBJ2-5 provide the parts outside the CDR3, is DGGITQSPKYLFRKEGQNVTLSCEQNLNHDAMYWYRQDPGQGLRLIYYSQIVNDFQKGDIAEGYSVSREKKESFPLTVTSAQKNPTAFYLCASSIWLAGGAGETQYFGPGTRLLVL.

This clone was picked up a small number of times. The rearrangement joins TRBV29-1 to TRBJ2-6; no clear D. CDR1 and CDR2 (germline): SQVTM, ANQGSEA. The length of the CDR3 is 16 residues. With 7 bases removed from V and 2 bases from J, the gap between germline ends came to 18 bases. CDR3 in amino acids: CSGMTPSDAGANVLTF. CDR3 DNA: TGCAGCGGGATGACACCCTCCGACGCTGGGGCCAACGTCCTGACTTTC.

The V call is TRBV12-5, the J call TRBJ1-1, with a weak D call TRBD1 (5 bases). V lost 3 bases and J 4 bases, leaving 9 bases between the germline ends. Germline V CDR1 and CDR2: LGHNT, FRNRAP. This CDR3 comprises 13 residues. CDR3 nucleotides: TGTGCTAGTGGTTTCAAAAGGGGCACTGAAGCTTTCTTT. It specifies CASGFKRGTEAFF.

The genes are TRBV30 and TRBJ1-4; TRBD1 is a possible D gene (5 bases). The CDR3 has 12 amino acids. V was trimmed by 2 bases and J by 5 bases, leaving 6 bases between them. Germline V lookup: CDR1 GTSNPN, CDR2 SVGIG (reference sequence). The CDR3 bases are TGTGCCTGGAGTAGACAGAATGAAAAACTGTTTTTT. This codes for CAWSRQNEKLFF.

The CDR3 protein is CASSFGQGYEQYF. The CDR3 DNA reads TGTGCCAGTAGTTTTGGACAGGGCTACGAGCAGTACTTC. This chain connects TRBV19 to TRBJ2-7; 8 bases match TRBD1. The CDR3 covers 13 residues. CDR1 and CDR2 from the germline V gene are LNHDA and SQIVND (reference sequence). The ends lost 5 bases at V and 3 bases at J; junction bases unmatched: 3.

This chain links TRBV2 with TRBJ1-5; TRBD1 matches 12 bases. V shed 6 bases, J shed 9 bases, and the junction held 9 bases outside the gene matches. Germline assignment: CDR1 SNHLY and CDR2 FYNNEI. The CDR3 is made up of 15 amino acids. CDR3 sequence: CASRSSRDRGLPQHF. CDR3 sequence (DNA): TGTGCCAGCAGGTCCTCCCGGGACAGGGGGCTGCCCCAGCATTTT.

V and J are TRBV29-1 and TRBJ2-7; tentative D call: TRBD2 (6 bases). CDR1 and CDR2 (germline): SQVTM, ANQGSEA. Trimming took 7 bases from V and 5 from J, leaving 18 bases between them. This CDR3 is 13 amino acids long. The CDR3 nucleotides are TGCAGCGGCCGGGACGGCGGCGGGGACGAGCAGTACTTC. Residues: CSGRDGGGDEQYF.

This clone was seen a few times. The rearrangement uses TRBV6-5 and TRBJ1-6; the match to TRBD1 covers 7 bases. This CDR3 comprises 14 residues. V lost 5 bases and J lost 7; bases outside the gene matches: 5. Germline V gene lookup returns CDR1 MNHEY and CDR2 SVGAGI. Written as DNA, the CDR3 is TGTGCCAGCAGTGAGGGACAGTCGAATTCACCCCTCCACTTT. This codes for CASSEGQSNSPLHF.

The rearrangement joins TRBV9 to TRBJ2-1; a possible D gene is TRBD2 (6 bases). Germline V gene sequence: CDR1 SGDLS, CDR2 YYNGEE. Deletions cut 3 bases from V and 7 bases from J, with 11 bases between. The CDR3 contains 13 residues. The CDR3 reads CASSGRADNEQFF. The CDR3 coding sequence is TGTGCCAGCAGCGGGAGGGCAGATAATGAGCAGTTCTTC.

The chain links TRBV5-4 to TRBJ2-2, with 11 bases identical to TRBD2. V trimming: 3 bases; J trimming: 6 bases; junction bases outside the gene matches: 4. CDR3 length: 15 residues. Germline-derived CDR1 and CDR2 are SGHNT and YYREEE (reference sequence). In DNA, the CDR3 is TGTGCCAGCAGCTCGTTAGCGGGGGGGCCCGGGGAGCTGTTTTTT. Translated: CASSSLAGGPGELFF.

The chain couples TRBV5-1 to TRBJ1-1; TRBD1 aligns across 11 bases. Unmatched junction bases numbered 7, after V lost 2 bases and J lost 4 bases. The CDR3 is 16 amino acids. Germline loops: CDR1 SGHRS, CDR2 YFSETQ. CDR3 sequence reads: CASSFRGTGGGTEAFF. CDR3 in DNA: TGCGCCAGCAGCTTTAGGGGGACAGGGGGAGGCACTGAAGCTTTCTTT.

The chain has TRBV7-2 and TRBJ2-3; 8 bases fit TRBD1. J gave up 4 bases and V 5 bases, and 11 bases lay outside the gene matches. The CDR3 extends over 16 amino acids. Germline values: CDR1 SGHTA, CDR2 FQGNSA. CDR3 sequence: CASSPRTGFRPDTQYF. CDR3 DNA sequence: TGTGCCAGCAGCCCACGGACAGGGTTCCGCCCAGATACGCAGTATTTT.